Below, 22 T cell receptor beta chains from the same sample are listed, as sequenced in a study of blood T cell repertoires in COVID-19. The repertoire was sequenced with immunoSEQ multiplex PCR; TCRdb's copy has only in-frame clones and lacks some. The table has roughly 410,000 clones, over 75% seen once. Material: peripheral blood. The receptors here all came from a woman aged 40 to 50 with COVID-19, enrolled during active disease.

This chain joins TRBV18 and TRBJ1-1; D is unclear. V was trimmed by 2 bases and J by 5 bases, leaving 6 bases between them. Germline V CDR1 and CDR2: KGHSH, LQKENI. This CDR3 spans 12 amino acids. CDR3 DNA: TGTGCCAGCTCACCAACTATGACTGAAGCTTTCTTT. Translation: CASSPTMTEAFF.

This clone has more than one count but fewer than ten. J is TRBJ1-6 and V is TRBV4-1; no definite D call. CDR3 length: 17 residues. Germline V gene lookup returns CDR1 MGHRA and CDR2 YSYEKL. V was pared by 4 bases and J by 8 bases, with 21 bases between. The CDR3 is CASSLEVTGAIDSPLHF. CDR3 DNA: TGCGCCAGCAGCCTAGAGGTTACGGGAGCAATAGATTCACCCCTCCACTTT.

This clone was observed a handful of times. The chain's CDR3 is CASSSWNTGELFF. DNA for the CDR3: TGTGCCAGCAGCTCGTGGAACACCGGGGAGCTGTTTTTT. This chain connects TRBV7-3 to TRBJ2-2, with unresolved D. Germline loops: CDR1 SGHTA, CDR2 FQGTGA. The V end lost 4 bases, the J end lost 1 base, and 4 bases lay between the germline ends. This CDR3 comprises 13 residues.

V gene TRBV19 combines with J gene TRBJ2-5; no reliable D call. V lost 5 bases and J lost 1, with 11 bases in between. Germline V gene lookup returns CDR1 LNHDA and CDR2 SQIVND (reference sequence). The CDR3 runs to 14 residues. The CDR3 nucleotides are TGTGCCAGTAGTCTACAACAGAGCCAAGAGACCCAGTACTTC. Translation: CASSLQQSQETQYF. The variable domain in full, completed from reference TRBV19 and TRBJ2-5, reads DGGITQSPKYLFRKEGQNVTLSCEQNLNHDAMYWYRQDPGQGLRLIYYSQIVNDFQKGDIAEGYSVSREKKESFPLTVTSAQKNPTAFYLCASSLQQSQETQYFGPGTRLLVL.

For the CDR3, the DNA is TGTGCCAGCAGCTTATTCTTCCGGGATCACCCTAATTCACCCCTCCACTTT. It yields the protein CASSLFFRDHPNSPLHF. The chain uses TRBV7-2 and TRBJ1-6; D ambiguous. There are 17 residues in the CDR3. Germline V lookup: CDR1 SGHTA, CDR2 FQGNSA. V was clipped by 2 bases and J by 6 bases, with 17 bases between them.

The chain has TRBV7-3 and TRBJ1-6; 8 bases agree with TRBD1. V gave up 3 bases and J gave up 7 bases; unmatched junction bases: 2. This CDR3 has 14 amino acids. The V gene's germline CDR1 is SGHTA and CDR2 FQGTGA. The CDR3 region is CASSFGTGNSPLHF. As DNA, the CDR3 is TGTGCCAGCAGCTTCGGGACAGGCAATTCACCCCTCCACTTT.

The V call is TRBV12-3 or TRBV12-4, the J call TRBJ2-1; D is uncertain. The CDR3 extends over 13 amino acids. Between the trimmed V and J ends, which lost 5 bases and 2 bases, there was a span of 7 bases. This CDR3 reads CASSGLTYNEQFF. CDR3 DNA sequence: TGTGCCAGCAGTGGGCTGACCTACAATGAGCAGTTCTTC.

The CDR3 DNA is TGTGCCAGCAGTGAGGCTAGGTGGGGGGCCGGGGAGCTGTTTTTT. Translating it yields CASSEARWGAGELFF. The chain has TRBV6-1 and TRBJ2-2, with a tentative D call TRBD2 (6 bases). Germline lookup yields CDR1 MNHNS and CDR2 SASEGT. The CDR3 spans 15 residues. V was shortened by 3 bases and J by 6 bases, with 14 bases between the two germline ends.

This clone showed up just a few times. The genes are TRBV4-3 and TRBJ1-1; 7 nucleotides match TRBD1. The CDR3 has 18 amino acids. Looked up from germline, CDR1 is LGHNA and CDR2 is YSLEER. The V segment lost 2 bases and the J segment 0 bases; nucleotides outside the gene matches: 12. CDR3 in amino acids: CASSQSPTGQYMNTEAFF. The DNA of the CDR3 is TGCGCCAGCAGCCAATCCCCGACAGGGCAGTACATGAACACTGAAGCTTTCTTT.

This clone occurred once. At one boundary the junction diverges from the germline segment, which might be a read error. The rearrangement joins TRBV7-7 to TRBJ2-2; TRBD2 aligns across 7 bases. Germline values: CDR1 SSHAT, CDR2 FNYEAQ (reference sequence). The length of the CDR3 is 15 residues. CDR3 in amino acids: CASRSGLGNTGELFF. In DNA, the CDR3 is TGTGCTAGCAGATCCGGACTAGGGAACACCGGGGAGCTGTTTTTT.

This sequence joins TRBV3-1 (or the pseudogene TRBV3-2) and TRBJ1-3, with TRBD1 as a possible D gene (5 bases). The CDR3 consists of 16 residues. V was pared by 0 bases and J by 2 bases, with 11 bases between. Germline V CDR1 and CDR2: LGHDT, YNNKEL (reference sequence). CDR3 loop: CASSQERGLPGNTIYF. The CDR3 nucleotides are TGTGCCAGCAGCCAAGAGCGGGGACTTCCTGGAAACACCATATATTTT.

V gene TRBV9 combines with J gene TRBJ1-1; 9 bases line up with TRBD1. The germline CDR1 and CDR2 sequences are SGDLS and YYNGEE. CDR3 length: 15 residues. V trimming: 3 bases; J trimming: 3 bases; junction bases outside the gene matches: 6. CDR3 sequence: CASSARQGGDTEAFF. DNA of the CDR3: TGTGCCAGCAGCGCCCGACAGGGGGGGGACACTGAAGCTTTCTTT.

This clone was seen only once. J is TRBJ2-7 and V is TRBV3-1 (or the pseudogene TRBV3-2), with a weak D call TRBD1 (6 bases). This CDR3 comprises 12 residues. Germline V gives CDR1 LGHDT, CDR2 YNNKEL (reference sequence). The V gene lost 5 bases and the J gene lost 5 bases, with 10 bases spanning the gap. CDR3 coding DNA: TGTGCCAGCAGCTACAGGGCCCACGAGCAGTACTTC. As protein: CASSYRAHEQYF.

This chain joins TRBV3-1 (or the pseudogene TRBV3-2) and TRBJ1-1; D is possibly TRBD1 (5 bases). Germline lookup yields CDR1 LGHDT and CDR2 YNNKEL (reference sequence). Trimming removed 4 bases from V and 0 bases from J, with 6 bases in between. The length of the CDR3 is 13 residues. The CDR3 DNA is TGTGCCAGCAGCCCACAGGTGAACACTGAAGCTTTCTTT. It translates to CASSPQVNTEAFF.

This clone was counted a single time. V is TRBV5-4 and J is TRBJ1-2, with D maybe TRBD1 (5 bases). The germline V gene has CDR1 SGHNT and CDR2 YYREEE (reference sequence). V gave up 2 bases and J gave up 7 bases, with 9 bases separating them. CDR3 length: 12 residues. CDR3 in amino acids: CASSLRGGGYTF. The CDR3 DNA reads as TGTGCCAGCAGCTTAAGGGGAGGTGGCTACACCTTC.

The chain combines TRBV19 with TRBJ2-7; a possible D gene is TRBD2 (7 bases). Germline CDR1 and CDR2: LNHDA and SQIVND (reference sequence). Trimming removed 3 bases at V and 6 bases at J, with 12 bases between. The CDR3 has 13 amino acids. The CDR3 reads CASSMQGGGEQYF. The DNA for the CDR3 is TGTGCCAGTAGTATGCAGGGAGGGGGCGAGCAGTACTTC.

This chain links TRBV5-6 with TRBJ1-2; 9 bases match TRBD1. Germline CDR1 reads SGHDT; CDR2 reads YYEEEE. This CDR3 has 14 amino acids. V lost 0 bases, J lost 5 bases, and 2 bases stayed unmatched. The DNA for the CDR3 is TGTGCCAGCAGCTTGGCGGGGACAGGGTATGGCTACACCTTC. Protein sequence: CASSLAGTGYGYTF.

This clone has only a few counts. The CDR3 loop reads CAWRTPGTAYEQYF. The CDR3 bases are TGTGCCTGGAGGACCCCCGGGACAGCCTACGAGCAGTACTTC. This chain connects TRBV30 to TRBJ2-7; 7 bases agree with TRBD1. The V gene's germline CDR1 is GTSNPN and CDR2 SVGIG (reference sequence). This CDR3 comprises 14 residues. V was clipped by 3 bases and J by 2 bases; unmatched bases: 7. The full variable domain, its missing parts supplied by reference TRBV30 and TRBJ2-7, is SQTIHQWPATLVQPVGSPLSLECTVEGTSNPNLYWYRQAAGRGLQLLFYSVGIGQISSEVPQNLSASRPQDRQFILSSKKLLLSDSGFYLCAWRTPGTAYEQYFGPGTRLTVT.

This sequence joins TRBV11-2 and TRBJ1-2; tentative D call: TRBD1 (6 bases). The CDR3 covers 13 residues. V lost 2 bases to trimming and J lost 8 bases, with 12 bases between them. Germline lookup yields CDR1 SGHAT and CDR2 FQNNGV. The CDR3 sequence is CASSLRGGVGYTF. The CDR3 nucleotides are TGTGCCAGCAGCTTACGAGGGGGAGTGGGCTACACCTTC.

This clone was counted a single time. DNA of the CDR3: TGCAGCGTTTCCAGGGGGCGGAACACTGAAGCTTTCTTT. Protein: CSVSRGRNTEAFF. J is TRBJ1-1 and V is TRBV29-1; 8 bases line up with TRBD1. The CDR3 has 13 amino acids. Trimming cost V 5 bases and J 1 base; bases outside gene matches: 3. CDR1 and CDR2 from the germline V gene are SQVTM and ANQGSEA.

The CDR3 protein is CASSLEGGRKLFF. Written as DNA, the CDR3 is TGCGCCAGCAGCTTGGAAGGGGGCCGAAAACTGTTTTTT. The genes are TRBV5-1 and TRBJ1-4; TRBD1 aligns across 7 bases. Germline CDR1 is SGHRS and CDR2 is YFSETQ. CDR3 length: 13 residues. V gave up 0 bases and J gave up 10 bases; unmatched junction bases: 3.

The chain carries TRBV29-1 and TRBJ1-2; possible D gene TRBD1, 5 bases. The germline CDR1 and CDR2 sequences are SQVTM and ANQGSEA. The CDR3 runs to 14 residues. V was cut by 2 bases and J by 4 bases, with 14 bases left in between. The CDR3 DNA sequence: TGCAGCGTTGAACTCGCCAGGGTGGTCTATGGCTACACCTTC. Protein: CSVELARVVYGYTF.